The present entry profiles one T cell receptor (beta chain) with its context. Its antigen is unidentified. Germline V CDR1 and CDR2: LNHDA, SQIVND (reference sequence). Trimming removed 7 bases from V and 2 bases from J, with 6 bases in between. The CDR3 is 13 amino acids. The sample is drawn from a study of cytomegalovirus exposure and HLA in healthy donors. Study-level results: Sequencing had likely introduced a cluster of highly shared sequence variants as an artifact.

PCR amplification relied on 60 Vbeta primers (plus 13 Jbeta primers). Only in-frame clones appear in the TCRdb table, and some are missing; sequencing was by immunoSEQ multiplex PCR. The data show about 150,000 clones, more than 8% seen once. Sequencing input: PBMCs. The source of this sequence is a man aged 45-65 years in good health and CMV-seronegative. This chain connects TRBV19 to TRBJ2-6; D is unclear. CDR3 sequence reads: CASTVPGANVLTF. For the CDR3, the DNA is TGTGCCAGTACGGTACCTGGGGCCAACGTCCTGACTTTC.